These 22 T cell receptor beta chains came from one sample sequenced in a study of cytomegalovirus exposure and HLA in healthy donors. This PCR relied on a set of 60 Vbeta primers and 13 Jbeta primers. Assay used: immunoSEQ multiplex PCR; TCRdb lists only in-frame clones, some missing. This table holds 150,000 to 200,000 clones, around 80% found once. The sequencing input was PBMCs. The origin of the receptors is a girl aged 5 to 17 in good health and CMV-seropositive.

This chain connects TRBV6-1 to TRBJ1-5; D is perhaps TRBD1 (6 bases). The V gene lost 1 base and the J gene lost 6 bases, with 13 bases spanning the gap. The CDR3 has 15 amino acids. Germline CDR1 and CDR2: MNHNS and SASEGT. Written as DNA, the CDR3 is TGTGCCAGCAGTGAAGGGGCAGGGGAGGGTCAGCCCCAGCATTTT. This translates into CASSEGAGEGQPQHF.

This clone was observed a handful of times. The chain has TRBV2 and TRBJ1-5, with TRBD1 as a possible D gene (6 bases). The V gene's germline CDR1 is SNHLY and CDR2 FYNNEI. This CDR3 has 18 residues. V was cut by 2 bases and J by 0 bases, with 17 bases left in between. CDR3 region: CASSERGGQSYSNQPQHF. DNA of the CDR3: TGTGCCAGCAGTGAAAGGGGCGGACAGTCCTATAGCAATCAGCCCCAGCATTTT.

This clone showed up just a few times. The rearrangement links TRBV16 to TRBJ2-3; the match to TRBD1 covers 7 bases. The ends lost 0 bases at V and 5 bases at J; junction bases unmatched: 5. The CDR3 runs to 15 residues. Germline CDR1 is KGHSY and CDR2 is FQNENV. CDR3 nucleotides: TGTGCCAGCAGCCAATCGGGGACAGATCTAGATACGCAGTATTTT. It codes for CASSQSGTDLDTQYF.

The V gene is TRBV19, the J gene TRBJ1-4; D call uncertain. The V end was cut by 7 bases, the J end by 0 bases, with 12 bases between. The germline V gene has CDR1 LNHDA and CDR2 SQIVND (reference sequence). The CDR3 totals 15 residues. CDR3 in amino acids: CASTPGSATNEKLFF. In DNA form, the CDR3 reads TGTGCCAGTACCCCCGGTTCTGCAACTAATGAAAAACTGTTTTTT.

The chain links TRBV5-6 to TRBJ2-5, with D perhaps matching TRBD2 (6 bases). The V gene lost 1 base and the J gene lost 11 bases, with 12 bases spanning the gap. Germline CDR1 and CDR2: SGHDT and YYEEEE. The CDR3 covers 12 residues. CDR3 DNA sequence: TGTGCCAGCAGCTTGTACCGGGAGAAGCAGTACTTC. Amino acid sequence: CASSLYREKQYF. Drawing the rest from reference TRBV5-6 and TRBJ2-5, the complete variable domain is DAGVTQSPTHLIKTRGQQVTLRCSPKSGHDTVSWYQQALGQGPQFIFQYYEEEERQRGNFPDRFSGHQFPNYSSELNVNALLLGDSALYLCASSLYREKQYFGPGTRLLVL.

V is TRBV18 and J is TRBJ1-2; 8 nucleotides agree with TRBD1. The trim removed 6 bases at V and 4 bases at J, leaving 10 bases unmatched. Germline CDR1 KGHSH, CDR2 LQKENI. The CDR3 spans 15 residues. CDR3 coding DNA: TGTGCCAGCTCCCCTAAAACAGGGGGAGGCTATGGCTACACCTTC. Its protein is CASSPKTGGGYGYTF.

This rearrangement joins TRBV5-1 to TRBJ1-5; D is unclear. V was shortened by 0 bases and J by 7 bases, with 11 bases between the two germline ends. The CDR3 spans 14 residues. The germline gives CDR1 SGHRS, CDR2 YFSETQ. The CDR3 coding sequence is TGCGCCAGCAGCTTGGGAGGGCCCAGACAGCCCCAGCATTTT. Translating gives CASSLGGPRQPQHF.

This chain connects TRBV9 to TRBJ2-2; D is possibly TRBD1 (6 bases). CDR1 is SGDLS, CDR2 YYNGEE, per germline. The CDR3 length is 16 residues. The V end was cut by 4 bases, the J end by 4 bases, with 17 bases between. CDR3 in DNA: TGTGCCAGCAGCTTAACCACAGGGAGTCCCACCGGGGAGCTGTTTTTT. As protein: CASSLTTGSPTGELFF.

V gene TRBV7-9 combines with J gene TRBJ2-1; perhaps TRBD2 as D (6 bases). CDR1 is SEHNR, CDR2 FQNEAQ, per germline (reference sequence). This CDR3 spans 15 amino acids. V was trimmed by 5 bases and J by 5 bases, leaving 16 bases between them. In nucleotides, the CDR3 is TGTGCCAGCAGCCGGTGGGGGGAGCGGGACAATGAGCAGTTCTTC. Protein sequence: CASSRWGERDNEQFF.

As regards this clone: The same CDR3 can be traced to other DNA sequences in this sample. The rearrangement uses TRBV11-2 and TRBJ2-7, with D possibly TRBD1 on 6 matching bases. In germline, CDR1 is SGHAT, CDR2 FQNNGV. The CDR3 length is 13 residues. The V and J ends lost 3 bases and 1 base respectively, with 7 bases between them. The CDR3 DNA reads as TGTGCCAGCAGCTTTGGACAGTCCTACGAGCAGTACTTC. Its protein product is CASSFGQSYEQYF.

This clone was counted a single time. V and J are TRBV27 and TRBJ2-7; TRBD1 matches at 10 bases. This CDR3 is 16 amino acids long. Trimming at V came to 5 bases and at J to 4 bases, leaving 11 bases not matched to a gene. Germline CDR1 reads MNHEY; CDR2 reads SMNVEV (reference sequence). CDR3 protein: CASSASPGQGLYEQYF. In nucleotides, the CDR3 is TGTGCCAGCAGTGCTAGTCCGGGACAGGGGCTGTACGAGCAGTACTTC.

J is TRBJ2-3 and V is TRBV4-3, with D perhaps TRBD2 (6 bases). CDR1 LGHNA and CDR2 YSLEER come from the germline V gene. V was cut by 4 bases and J by 2 bases, with 7 bases left in between. The CDR3 runs to 13 residues. The CDR3 DNA sequence: TGCGCCAGCAGCCGGGACTTCACAGATACGCAGTATTTT. Amino acid sequence: CASSRDFTDTQYF.

Only one count was recorded for this clone. The V and J genes are TRBV27 and TRBJ2-1; TRBD2 matches at 9 bases. Germline CDR1 reads MNHEY; CDR2 reads SMNVEV (reference sequence). The CDR3 covers 13 residues. V trimming: 5 bases; J trimming: 12 bases; junction bases outside the gene matches: 8. DNA of the CDR3: TGTGCCAGCAGTCCTTCTTTGACTAGCGGGCAGTTCTTC. Protein sequence: CASSPSLTSGQFF.

This clone was recorded once. This chain links TRBV30 with TRBJ1-2, with D tentatively TRBD1 (5 bases). Germline V gene lookup returns CDR1 GTSNPN and CDR2 SVGIG (reference sequence). V lost 1 base to trimming and J lost 13 bases, with 13 bases between them. CDR3 length: 11 residues. CDR3 bases: TGTGCCTGGAGTGGCTCCCAGGGAGGCACCTTC. Translated: CAWSGSQGGTF.

The V and J genes are TRBV29-1 and TRBJ1-2; TRBD1 agrees at 7 bases. The CDR3 totals 14 residues. V lost 4 bases and J lost 0; bases outside the gene matches: 5. The germline V gene has CDR1 SQVTM and CDR2 ANQGSEA. CDR3 amino acids: CSVAIGTANYGYTF. The CDR3 DNA follows: TGCAGCGTTGCTATCGGGACAGCTAACTATGGCTACACCTTC.

The chain couples TRBV5-4 to TRBJ2-5; a possible D gene is TRBD2 (6 bases). The J call may be faulty, since TRBJ2-7 better matches the DNA end. Looked up from germline, CDR1 is SGHNT and CDR2 is YYREEE (reference sequence). There are 12 residues in the CDR3. In DNA, the CDR3 is TGTGCCAGCAGCATTGCGGGATACGAGCAGTACTTC. Its protein product is CASSIAGYEQYF.

The chain joins TRBV19 to TRBJ2-7, with TRBD1 identical over 11 bases. The CDR3 sequence is 14 residues long. Looked up from germline, CDR1 is LNHDA and CDR2 is SQIVND (reference sequence). V lost 5 bases and J lost 3; bases outside the gene matches: 3. The CDR3: CASSPGQGVYEQYF. In DNA form, the CDR3 reads TGTGCCAGTAGTCCGGGACAGGGGGTCTACGAGCAGTACTTC.

V is TRBV29-1 and J is TRBJ2-5; D possibly corresponds to TRBD1 (5 bases). The J call is uncertain, as TRBJ2-7 better fits the DNA end. Germline lookup yields CDR1 SQVTM and CDR2 ANQGSEA. The CDR3 has 15 residues. The CDR3 bases are TGCAGCGTTGGCAAAGGAGCAGGGTGGGTCTACGAGCAGTACTTC. Protein: CSVGKGAGWVYEQYF.

The chain couples TRBV28 to TRBJ1-5; D is perhaps TRBD1 (6 bases). The CDR3 length is 15 residues. Germline lookup yields CDR1 MDHEN and CDR2 SYDVKM. Between the trimmed V and J ends, which lost 6 bases and 0 bases, there was a span of 12 bases. For the CDR3, the DNA is TGTGCCAGCAGGGGACAAGGACTTAGCAATCAGCCCCAGCATTTT. Protein sequence: CASRGQGLSNQPQHF. Looking up the rest from reference TRBV28 and TRBJ1-5 gives the full variable domain: DVKVTQSSRYLVKRTGEKVFLECVQDMDHENMFWYRQDPGLGLRLIYFSYDVKMKEKGDIPEGYSVSREKKERFSLILESASTNQTSMYLCASRGQGLSNQPQHFGDGTRLSIL.

J is TRBJ2-1 and V is TRBV6-5; TRBD1 matches at 8 bases. CDR1 MNHEY and CDR2 SVGAGI come from the germline V gene. The CDR3 covers 14 residues. V gave up 6 bases and J gave up 4 bases; unmatched junction bases: 5. DNA for the CDR3: TGTGCCAGCAGCAACAGGGGGGCTTACAATGAGCAGTTCTTC. It codes for CASSNRGAYNEQFF.

This clone was observed a few times. The rearrangement links TRBV25-1 to TRBJ1-4; the D is unclear. The V end was cut by 4 bases, the J end by 5 bases, with 8 bases between. CDR3 length: 13 amino acids. Germline V CDR1 and CDR2: MGHDK, SYGVNS. The CDR3 region is CASSGETNEKLFF. The CDR3 DNA is TGTGCCAGCAGTGGCGAGACAAATGAAAAACTGTTTTTT.

This CDR3 is CASSRLAGGTGELFF. DNA of the CDR3: TGTGCCAGTAGTAGACTAGCGGGAGGTACCGGGGAGCTGTTTTTT. V and J are TRBV19 and TRBJ2-2; 13 bases align to TRBD2. The CDR3 sequence is 15 residues long. Germline loops: CDR1 LNHDA, CDR2 SQIVND (reference sequence). Trimming took 4 bases from V and 5 from J; bases not matched to a gene: 1.